The sequence of this TCR beta chain was determined in a study of shared clonotypes between healthy human individuals. Study-wide background: The composition of the donors was a couple of women and a few men aged 18 to 49. Study conclusions and caveats: Shared clonotypes across all four donors exceeded non-shared ones in generation probability.

Every subset's genomic DNA went evenly onto several immunoSEQ plates. The table came from immunoSEQ multiplex PCR; TCRdb's copy has only in-frame clones and leaves some out. The sample carries some 2 million clones, around 95% recorded once. Healthy HIV-negative adults without recent acute infections or vaccinations served as donors. With regard to this clone: Its antigen is unknown.

This sequence originates from a man younger than 35 in good health. The sequenced sample consisted of naive CD4+ T cells sorted from blood. Specified subset: CD45RA+ positively selected.

The CDR3 sequence is CASSQVVLASGSSTDTQYF. CDR3 DNA: TGCGCCAGCAGCCAAGTAGTTCTGGCTAGCGGATCTAGCACAGATACGCAGTATTTT. This chain connects TRBV4-1 to TRBJ2-3; TRBD2 aligns across 7 bases. The CDR3 length is 19 residues. The germline CDR1 and CDR2 sequences are MGHRA and YSYEKL. The junction had 13 bases not matched to a gene; V was cut back by 1 base and J by 0 bases.